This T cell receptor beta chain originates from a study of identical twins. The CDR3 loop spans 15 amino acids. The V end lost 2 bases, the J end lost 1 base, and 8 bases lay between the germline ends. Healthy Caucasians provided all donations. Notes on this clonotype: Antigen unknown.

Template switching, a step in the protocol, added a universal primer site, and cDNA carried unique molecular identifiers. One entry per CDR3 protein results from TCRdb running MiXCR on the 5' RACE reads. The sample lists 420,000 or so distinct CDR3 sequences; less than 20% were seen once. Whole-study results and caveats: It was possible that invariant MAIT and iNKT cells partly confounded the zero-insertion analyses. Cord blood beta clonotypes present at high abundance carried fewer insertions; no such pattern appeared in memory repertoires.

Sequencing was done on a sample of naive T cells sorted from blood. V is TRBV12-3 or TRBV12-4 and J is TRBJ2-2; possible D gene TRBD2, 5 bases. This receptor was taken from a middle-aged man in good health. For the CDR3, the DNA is TGTGCCAGCAGTTTACAAGAGGGGAACACCGGGGAGCTGTTTTTT. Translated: CASSLQEGNTGELFF.